Shown below are 2 T cell receptor beta chains from a single sample sequenced in a study of patients and donors after allogeneic stem cell transplantation. TCRdb re-derived calls from the RT-PCR reads in MiXCR, one entry per CDR3 protein. The sample yields about 960,000 distinct CDR3 sequences, about a sixth seen once. What was sequenced was blood, either unsorted or a sorted T cell fraction (not recorded which). These receptors all stem from a human donor who was either an allogeneic HSCT recipient or a stem cell or donor lymphocyte infusion donor (not recorded which). It is not recorded whose cells these are; they may come from a transplant donor.

J is TRBJ2-5 and V is TRBV18, with D perhaps TRBD2 (5 bases). With 3 bases removed from V and 5 bases from J, the gap between germline ends came to 10 bases. The CDR3 extends over 13 amino acids. In germline, CDR1 is KGHSH, CDR2 LQKENI. The CDR3 sequence: CASSPEVGETQYF. For the CDR3, the DNA is TGTGCCAGCTCACCGGAGGTGGGCGAGACCCAGTACTTC.

This clonotype turned up a few times. In nucleotides, the CDR3 is TGCAGCCCCCGGGACAGGGTGTCTGATACGCAGTATTTT. Translated: CSPRDRVSDTQYF. The chain is built from TRBV29-1 and TRBJ2-3; TRBD1 aligns across 9 bases. The CDR3 has 13 amino acids. Germline V lookup: CDR1 SQVTM, CDR2 ANQGSEA. The trim removed 8 bases at V and 6 bases at J, leaving 9 bases unmatched.